This T cell receptor (beta chain) originates from a study of T cell responses to AZD1222 COVID-19 vaccine (dated by TCRdb to about 2021). In the study overall: TCR sequencing covered 233 trial participants: 200 to 220 given two doses of AZD1222 and about 26 given two doses of MenACWY control vaccine. Trial participants were enrolled into age subgroups of 18-55, 56-69 and 70-plus years, which contained around 150, 29 and 61 TCR-sequenced participants, respectively. Points the paper makes about the study in general: Epitopes outside the regions mutated in the B.1.351 and B.1.1.7 variants were reportedly recognized by nearly half of the unique spike-specific TCRs. Participants were mostly white British, with more females than males. The authors suggested clonal diversity may have been underestimated. The 56-69-year group was small, and its depth increase did not reach significance, likely because of low power. The vaccine-associated CD4 TCRs covered the entire spike protein, and the dominant responses fell in regions 160-218 and 743-854. Because no day 14 peak-response samples were available, the repertoires could be characterized only after the peak T cell response. Conclusions about previously exposed vaccinees were limited because only six AZD1222 recipients were SARS-CoV-2 seropositive at baseline. After two AZD1222 doses, both the breadth and the depth of spike-specific TCRs were significantly higher than at day 0 and than in MenACWY recipients.

This specimen's time point label, per the study, means: about 28 days (+/-7) after the second vaccine dose. AZD1222 recipients with second doses at about 4 weeks or about 12 weeks were pooled, because spike-specific TCR depth and breadth did not differ between schedules. The vaccinee samples were drawn from two UK trials, COV001 and COV002, one of which was a single-blind randomized controlled phase 2/3 trial testing AZD1222 (ChAdOx1 nCoV-19) in healthy adults. For TCRbeta chain sequencing, PBMC samples from trial participants were taken at day 0 and at day 28 after the second dose. The CDR3 regions of human TCRbeta chains were subjected to immunosequencing. The authors' analysis ran thus. TCRs in the repertoires were matched against a reference library of SARS-CoV-2-specific TCRs that had been generated with the MIRA antigen-specificity platform. Breadth was defined as the fraction of unique TCRs that were SARS-CoV-2-associated, and depth was defined as the fraction of total T cells that were SARS-CoV-2-associated. Using the MIRA data, every spike-specific TCR was mapped to the spike region that the TCR reacted to and assigned to either a CD4 or a CD8 class. Log10-transformed breadth and depth values were compared by one-way ANOVA with Sidak's multiple comparisons tests. The source is immuneACCESS, and TCRdb retained only in-frame sequences with V and J called. Part of the clones is not carried over; for the studies checked, unresolved V genes explain less than half of this, and the remainder is unexplained. From that table come the V and J calls and clone size; the DNA was used to work out D and trimming. This sample has tens of thousands of clones in its table, and roughly 92% of those were observed once. Together, the top ten hold about 3% of the sample.

With regard to this clone: No cognate antigen has been identified for it. The record has no base qualities; no much larger clone is one base away.

V drops 4 bases and J drops 1 base, leaving 20 bases in between. CDR1 and CDR2 were assigned from the germline V gene (reference sequence) as WNHNN and SYGVQD. CDR3 length: 17 amino acids, cysteine to phenylalanine. The read is trimmed to its CDR3 DNA, 51 bases read in frame from base 1. Here the chain combines TRBV10-1 and TRBJ2-7; no D gene can be assigned with confidence. Specimen: peripheral blood, collected 28 days after the second AZD1222 dose. This TCR derives from an adult who received the AZD1222 COVID-19 vaccine. The CDR3 region: CASSALPGSFLSYEQYF. The base sequence is TGCGCCAGCAGTGCGCTCCCCGGGTCCTTCTTATCCTACGAGCAGTACTTC.